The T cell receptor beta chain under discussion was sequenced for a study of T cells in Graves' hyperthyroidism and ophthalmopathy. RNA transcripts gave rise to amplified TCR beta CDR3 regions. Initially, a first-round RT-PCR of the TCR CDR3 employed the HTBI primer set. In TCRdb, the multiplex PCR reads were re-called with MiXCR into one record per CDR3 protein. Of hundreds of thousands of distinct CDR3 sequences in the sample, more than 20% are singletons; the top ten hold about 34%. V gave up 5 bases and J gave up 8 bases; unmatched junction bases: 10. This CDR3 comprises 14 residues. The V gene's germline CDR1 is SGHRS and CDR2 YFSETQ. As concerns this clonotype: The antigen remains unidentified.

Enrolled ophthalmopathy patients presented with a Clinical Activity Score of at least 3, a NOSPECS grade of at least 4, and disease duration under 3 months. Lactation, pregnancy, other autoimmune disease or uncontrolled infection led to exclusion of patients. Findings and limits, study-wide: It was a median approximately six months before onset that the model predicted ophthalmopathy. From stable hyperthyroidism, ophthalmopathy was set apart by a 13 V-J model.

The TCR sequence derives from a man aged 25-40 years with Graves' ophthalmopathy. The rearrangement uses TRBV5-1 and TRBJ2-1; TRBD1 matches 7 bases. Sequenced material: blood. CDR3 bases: TGCGCCAGCAGTGGCCGACAGGGTGGGGATGAGCAGTTCTTC. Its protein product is CASSGRQGGDEQFF.